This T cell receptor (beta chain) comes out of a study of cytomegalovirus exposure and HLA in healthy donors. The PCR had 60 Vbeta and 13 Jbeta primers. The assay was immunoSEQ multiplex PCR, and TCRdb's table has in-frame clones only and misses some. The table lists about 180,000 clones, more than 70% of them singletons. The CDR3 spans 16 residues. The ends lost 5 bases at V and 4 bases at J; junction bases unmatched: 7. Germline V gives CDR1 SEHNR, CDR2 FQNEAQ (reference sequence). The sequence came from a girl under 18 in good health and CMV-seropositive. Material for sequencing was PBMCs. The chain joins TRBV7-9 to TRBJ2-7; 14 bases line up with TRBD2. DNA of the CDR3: TGTGCCAGCAGCACCGGGACTAGCGGGAGTGGGTACGAGCAGTACTTC. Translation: CASSTGTSGSGYEQYF. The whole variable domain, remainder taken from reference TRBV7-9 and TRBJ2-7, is DTGVSQNPRHKITKRGQNVTFRCDPISEHNRLYWYRQTLGQGPEFLTYFQNEAQLEKSRLLSDRFSAERPKGSFSTLEIQRTEQGDSAMYLCASSTGTSGSGYEQYFGPGTRLTVT.